This entry describes one T cell receptor (beta chain). Germline loops: CDR1 DFQATT, CDR2 SNEGSKA (reference sequence). CDR3 size: 15 residues. V lost 6 bases to trimming and J lost 1 base, with 19 bases between them. Beta-chain TCR CDR3 regions were amplified from RNA transcripts. First-round RT-PCR with HTBI primers preceded a second-round multiplex PCR. A single record per CDR3 protein comes from TCRdb applying MiXCR to the multiplex PCR reads. The sample carries 620,000 or so distinct CDR3 sequences, about 24% recorded once. What supplied the PBMCs was roughly 11 ml of fresh peripheral blood. This sample is drawn from a study of Graves' ophthalmopathy and Graves' hyperthyroidism. Study details: Untreated patients at initial diagnosis provided peripheral blood.

The chain combines TRBV20-1 with TRBJ2-7; D may be TRBD2 (5 bases). Sequenced input: peripheral blood. The clonotype was recovered from a woman under 30 with stable Graves' hyperthyroidism. Some clones in this sample may be carry-over from other donors' samples. In DNA, the CDR3 is TGCAGTGCCTCGACCCTGACGGGGAATTCCTACGAGCAGTACTTC. Amino acids: CSASTLTGNSYEQYF.